These 30 T cell receptor beta chains were sequenced from one sample in a study of cytomegalovirus exposure and HLA in healthy donors. Primers for the PCR totalled 60 Vbeta and 13 Jbeta. This table comes from immunoSEQ multiplex PCR, and its TCRdb copy is limited to in-frame clones, with some not included. The table lists about 140,000 clones, about three quarters of them singletons. Material for sequencing was PBMCs. These receptors came from a man aged 18 to 30 in good health and CMV-seronegative.

This clone came up a few times. The chain carries TRBV7-8 and TRBJ1-4; TRBD1 aligns across 8 bases. The trim removed 1 base at V and 7 bases at J, leaving 2 bases unmatched. Germline V CDR1 and CDR2: SGHVS, FQNEAQ. This CDR3 spans 14 amino acids. The CDR3 coding sequence is TGTGCCAGCAGCTTAGTAACAGGGGGTGAAAAACTGTTTTTT. Its translation is CASSLVTGGEKLFF.

The chain links TRBV18 to TRBJ1-1; D gene uncertain. The CDR3 spans 13 residues. Germline assignment: CDR1 KGHSH and CDR2 LQKENI. Trimming removed 3 bases from V and 1 base from J, with 6 bases in between. In DNA form, the CDR3 reads TGTGCCAGCTCACCGCGGGCGAACACTGAAGCTTTCTTT. Translating it yields CASSPRANTEAFF.

V and J are TRBV13 and TRBJ2-3; D ambiguous. The CDR3 has 12 residues. The germline V gene encodes CDR1 PRHDT and CDR2 FYEKMQ (reference sequence). V was shortened by 5 bases and J by 6 bases, with 9 bases between the two germline ends. CDR3 sequence: CASSPTRDTQYF. CDR3 DNA sequence: TGTGCCAGCAGCCCTACGAGGGATACGCAGTATTTT. Variable domain in full (rest from reference TRBV13 and TRBJ2-3): AAGVIQSPRHLIKEKRETATLKCYPIPRHDTVYWYQQGPGQDPQFLISFYEKMQSDKGSIPDRFSAQQFSDYHSELNMSSLELGDSALYFCASSPTRDTQYFGPGTRLTVL.

DNA for the CDR3: TGCGCCAGCAGCTTGGTAGCGGACGCTAACTATGGCTACACCTTC. Translation: CASSLVADANYGYTF. The chain links TRBV5-1 to TRBJ1-2; no reliable D call. Looked up from germline, CDR1 is SGHRS and CDR2 is YFSETQ. The CDR3 is made up of 15 amino acids. V was pared by 0 bases and J by 0 bases, with 9 bases between.

This clone was counted once. This chain joins TRBV30 and TRBJ1-5, with 8 positions matching TRBD1. With 1 base clipped from V and 4 bases from J, the junction kept 6 bases outside the gene matches. CDR3 size: 15 residues. CDR1 and CDR2 (germline): GTSNPN, SVGIG (reference sequence). Here the CDR3 DNA reads TGTGCCTGGAGTGCAGGGACAGGATTGAATCAGCCCCAGCATTTT. This codes for CAWSAGTGLNQPQHF.

The chain uses TRBV6-1 and TRBJ2-7; D is unresolved. CDR3 length equals 13 residues. Germline assignment: CDR1 MNHNS and CDR2 SASEGT. Between the trimmed V and J ends, which lost 3 bases and 0 bases, there was a span of 6 bases. DNA for the CDR3: TGTGCCAGCAGTGATGGCAACTCCTACGAGCAGTACTTC. It codes for CASSDGNSYEQYF.

The chain carries TRBV10-2 and TRBJ2-5; D possibly corresponds to TRBD2 (5 bases). Trimming took off 3 bases at V and 5 bases at J, with 10 bases between the two ends. Looked up from germline, CDR1 is WSHSY and CDR2 is SAAADI. This CDR3 has 13 residues. The CDR3 reads CASSDEGWETQYF. For the CDR3, the DNA is TGCGCCAGCAGTGATGAGGGATGGGAGACCCAGTACTTC.

V is TRBV5-6 and J is TRBJ2-7; maybe TRBD1 (6 bases). CDR1 and CDR2 from the germline V gene are SGHDT and YYEEEE. Trimming left V 5 bases short and J 1 base short, with 13 bases between. The CDR3 runs 14 residues. The CDR3 nucleotides are TGTGCCAGCAGGAGAAGGACAGCGTCCTACGAGCAGTACTTC. As protein: CASRRRTASYEQYF.

The gene calls are TRBV7-3 and TRBJ1-1, with TRBD1 matching over 8 bases. Germline V gives CDR1 SGHTA, CDR2 FQGTGA. Germline trimming cut 5 bases from V and 5 bases from J; bases unmatched to any gene: 4. This CDR3 is built from 13 residues. The CDR3 sequence is CASSTQGATEAFF. CDR3 nucleotides: TGTGCCAGCAGCACTCAGGGGGCGACTGAAGCTTTCTTT.

The chain employs TRBV6-5 and TRBJ2-1; the match to TRBD2 covers 7 bases. The CDR3 length is 16 residues. Germline CDR1 and CDR2: MNHEY and SVGAGI. Losses at the gene ends were 0 bases for V and 6 bases for J; bases not matched to a gene: 8. The CDR3 protein is CASSYSGGLNVNEQFF. For the CDR3, the DNA is TGTGCCAGCAGTTACTCGGGAGGGTTGAACGTCAATGAGCAGTTCTTC.

The genes are TRBV7-8 and TRBJ2-7, with D perhaps TRBD1 (6 bases). With 0 bases removed from V and 2 bases from J, the gap between germline ends came to 14 bases. The CDR3 consists of 16 residues. Germline CDR1 is SGHVS and CDR2 is FQNEAQ. The CDR3 protein is CASSLALGAQTYEQYF. CDR3 sequence (DNA): TGTGCCAGCAGCTTAGCGCTGGGGGCCCAGACCTACGAGCAGTACTTC.

The chain recombines TRBV7-8 with TRBJ2-3, with TRBD2 matching 8 bases. Per the germline V gene, CDR1 is SGHVS and CDR2 is FQNEAQ. This CDR3 comprises 14 residues. J lost 5 bases, V lost 2 bases, and 3 bases had no gene match. CDR3 nucleotide sequence: TGTGCCAGCAGCTTACAAGCGGGAGTAGATACGCAGTATTTT. Its translation: CASSLQAGVDTQYF.

Only a few counts were recorded for this clone. The V gene is TRBV4-1, the J gene TRBJ2-1, with 10 bases fitting TRBD2. J gave up 4 bases and V 3 bases, and 9 bases lay outside the gene matches. This CDR3 is built from 17 residues. Germline lookup yields CDR1 MGHRA and CDR2 YSYEKL. The CDR3 sequence: CASSHTPGTSDYNEQFF. The CDR3 DNA reads TGCGCCAGCAGCCATACCCCCGGGACTAGCGATTACAATGAGCAGTTCTTC.

The chain links TRBV5-6 to TRBJ2-2; D gene uncertain. V was pared by 2 bases and J by 6 bases, with 8 bases between. The CDR3 spans 13 residues. The germline CDR1 and CDR2 sequences are SGHDT and YYEEEE. The CDR3 protein is CASSFFPSGELFF. The CDR3 nucleotides read TGTGCCAGCAGCTTTTTCCCATCCGGGGAGCTGTTTTTT.

The chain recombines TRBV7-7 with TRBJ1-4; no definite D call. V lost 7 bases to trimming and J lost 0 bases, with 12 bases between them. The length of the CDR3 is 15 residues. Germline V lookup: CDR1 SSHAT, CDR2 FNYEAQ (reference sequence). The CDR3: CASTSERATNEKLFF. CDR3 DNA sequence: TGTGCCAGCACCTCGGAACGGGCAACTAATGAAAAACTGTTTTTT.

This chain connects TRBV30 to TRBJ2-7, with 7 bases identical to TRBD1. V dropped 0 bases and J dropped 1; count of bases not matched to a gene: 6. This CDR3 spans 15 amino acids. Germline CDR1 is GTSNPN and CDR2 is SVGIG (reference sequence). DNA of the CDR3: TGTGCCTGGAGTGTAGGACAGGAGAATTCCTACGAGCAGTACTTC. Its translation is CAWSVGQENSYEQYF. The variable domain in full, with the rest retrieved from reference TRBV30 and TRBJ2-7, is SQTIHQWPATLVQPVGSPLSLECTVEGTSNPNLYWYRQAAGRGLQLLFYSVGIGQISSEVPQNLSASRPQDRQFILSSKKLLLSDSGFYLCAWSVGQENSYEQYFGPGTRLTVT.

The V and J genes are TRBV27 and TRBJ2-3; 10 nucleotides match TRBD2. CDR1 is MNHEY and CDR2 is SMNVEV in the germline V gene (reference sequence). This CDR3 comprises 14 residues. Trimming removed 7 bases from V and 6 bases from J; junction bases left unmatched: 7. CDR3 nucleotide sequence: TGTGCCAGCACCACGAGGGGACTAGCGGATACGCAGTATTTT. It codes for CASTTRGLADTQYF.

Here the CDR3 reads CASGHGTANTEAFF. DNA for the CDR3: TGCGCCAGCGGACACGGGACAGCGAACACTGAAGCTTTCTTT. The chain joins TRBV4-1 to TRBJ1-1; TRBD1 matches at 7 bases. This CDR3 is built from 14 residues. In germline, CDR1 is MGHRA, CDR2 YSYEKL. With V trimmed by 8 bases and J by 1 base, 7 bases remained unmatched.

This sequence joins TRBV7-9 and TRBJ1-1; 8 positions agree with TRBD1. Germline CDR1 is SEHNR and CDR2 is FQNEAQ (reference sequence). The CDR3 extends over 14 amino acids. Germline trimming cut 5 bases from V and 1 base from J; bases unmatched to any gene: 3. The CDR3 DNA reads TGTGCCAGCAGCCTCACAGGGGGGAACACTGAAGCTTTCTTT. This codes for CASSLTGGNTEAFF.

This clone was detected a few times. The genes are TRBV30 and TRBJ1-2; no definite D call. Trimming took 2 bases from V and 7 from J, leaving 14 bases between them. The CDR3 totals 13 residues. The V gene's germline CDR1 is GTSNPN and CDR2 SVGIG (reference sequence). The CDR3, as DNA: TGTGCCTGGAGTTACGATATAGAGGGTGGCTACACCTTC. Encoded protein: CAWSYDIEGGYTF.

This clone appeared a few times. This rearrangement joins TRBV5-1 to TRBJ1-1, with 7 nucleotides matching TRBD1. This CDR3 has 15 amino acids. The V and J ends lost 3 bases and 0 bases, in that order; junction bases with no gene match: 5. The germline V gene has CDR1 SGHRS and CDR2 YFSETQ. The CDR3 sequence: CASSYQGGLNTEAFF. CDR3 coding DNA: TGCGCCAGCAGCTATCAGGGGGGCCTGAACACTGAAGCTTTCTTT.

A word on this clone: One end of the junction varies from germline; a read error may be responsible. CDR3 nucleotide sequence: TGTGCCAGCAGCCCTGGGGGGTCGAACACTGAAACTTTCTTT. Amino acids: CASSPGGSNTETFF. The rearrangement uses TRBV7-3 and TRBJ1-1, with D possibly TRBD1 on 5 matching bases. The CDR3 spans 14 residues. From germline, CDR1 is SGHTA and CDR2 FQGTGA. Looking up the rest from reference TRBV7-3 and TRBJ1-1 gives the full variable domain: GAGVSQTPSNKVTEKGKYVELRCDPISGHTALYWYRQSLGQGPEFLIYFQGTGAADDSGLPNDRFFAVRPEGSVSTLKIQRTERGDSAVYLCASSPGGSNTETFFGQGTRLTVV.

This chain links TRBV19 with TRBJ1-2, with 9 bases aligning to TRBD1. The junction had 4 bases not matched to a gene; V was cut back by 6 bases and J by 2 bases. The CDR3 is made up of 14 amino acids. Germline CDR1 LNHDA, CDR2 SQIVND (reference sequence). CDR3 bases: TGTGCCAGTAGCTGGGACAGGGTGAACTATGGCTACACCTTC. It yields the protein CASSWDRVNYGYTF.

V gene TRBV6-5 combines with J gene TRBJ1-2; 9 bases are shared with TRBD1. The V segment lost 6 bases and the J segment 1 base; nucleotides outside the gene matches: 3. Looked up from germline, CDR1 is MNHEY and CDR2 is SVGAGI. This CDR3 is built from 14 residues. The DNA of the CDR3 is TGTGCCAGCAGACGACAGGGGGTTAACTATGGCTACACCTTC. Its translation: CASRRQGVNYGYTF.

In regard to this clone: The sample holds other DNA sequences that translate to the same CDR3. The V call is TRBV5-6, the J call TRBJ1-1, with D unclear. This CDR3 is built from 15 residues. The V end lost 0 bases, the J end lost 0 bases, and 9 bases lay between the germline ends. Germline CDR1 is SGHDT and CDR2 is YYEEEE. In nucleotides, the CDR3 is TGTGCCAGCAGCTTGGGGGCCGTAATGAACACTGAAGCTTTCTTT. The encoded protein is CASSLGAVMNTEAFF.

CDR3 residues: CASGQGTSTGELFF. CDR3 nucleotides: TGTGCCAGCGGACAGGGGACGTCCACCGGGGAGCTGTTTTTT. This chain connects TRBV27 to TRBJ2-2, with TRBD1 identical over 9 bases. After removal of 8 bases from V and 4 bases from J, the junction contained 5 bases not matched to a gene. The CDR3 is 14 residues long. The germline gives CDR1 MNHEY, CDR2 SMNVEV (reference sequence).

V and J are TRBV9 and TRBJ2-3; TRBD2 matches at 7 bases. The ends lost 7 bases at V and 0 bases at J; junction bases unmatched: 8. Germline CDR1 is SGDLS and CDR2 is YYNGEE. The CDR3 loop spans 15 amino acids. The CDR3 region is CASGRGGGSTDTQYF. CDR3 nucleotide sequence: TGTGCCAGCGGGAGGGGCGGGGGTAGCACAGATACGCAGTATTTT. Drawing the rest from reference TRBV9 and TRBJ2-3, the complete variable domain is DSGVTQTPKHLITATGQRVTLRCSPRSGDLSVYWYQQSLDQGLQFLIQYYNGEERAKGNILERFSAQQFPDLHSELNLSSLELGDSALYFCASGRGGGSTDTQYFGPGTRLTVL.

The genes are TRBV5-1 and TRBJ2-1, with 7 bases that match TRBD1. This CDR3 contains 15 residues. Germline V lookup: CDR1 SGHRS, CDR2 YFSETQ. Trimming removed 2 bases from V and 7 bases from J; junction bases left unmatched: 9. CDR3 residues: CASSFSQGVGNEQFF. For the CDR3, the DNA is TGCGCCAGCAGCTTTTCGCAGGGGGTTGGGAATGAGCAGTTCTTC.

There are a few counts of this clone. The V and J genes are TRBV9 and TRBJ2-2; no clear D gene. Trimming removed 1 base at V and 0 bases at J, with 10 bases between. CDR1 and CDR2 (germline): SGDLS, YYNGEE. The CDR3 length is 16 residues. CDR3 in amino acids: CASSVSPLPNTGELFF. The DNA for the CDR3 is TGTGCCAGCAGCGTAAGTCCACTCCCGAACACCGGGGAGCTGTTTTTT.

In this sample, this clone turned up a few times. The chain links TRBV30 to TRBJ1-4, with D perhaps matching TRBD1 (6 bases). Germline CDR1 reads GTSNPN; CDR2 reads SVGIG (reference sequence). V was trimmed by 2 bases and J by 7 bases, leaving 11 bases between them. The CDR3 runs to 13 residues. CDR3 sequence reads: CAWSQGLGEKLFF. CDR3 in DNA: TGTGCCTGGAGTCAGGGGCTTGGTGAAAAACTGTTTTTT.